The clone carrying this TCR beta chain was seen a few times. As yet, its antigen is unknown. The sample belongs to a study of blood T cells in healthy people across ages. A sample-barcoded 5' primer and a J-beta primer mix were used in a second PCR of roughly 7 to 12 cycles. TCRdb redid the calling of the 5' RACE reads with MiXCR, one entry per CDR3 protein. The table lists 800,000 to 950,000 distinct CDR3 sequences, roughly 43% of them singletons. Whole-study findings and limits: Age showed a roughly linear inverse relationship with TCR beta diversity per million T cells.

The CDR3 runs to 16 residues. With 7 bases clipped from V and 7 bases from J, the junction kept 8 bases outside the gene matches. Germline lookup yields CDR1 SNHLY and CDR2 FYNNEI. The clonotype was recovered from a man between 25 and 39 years old in good health. The chain uses TRBV2 and TRBJ2-1; 15 nucleotides match TRBD2. Material: blood. Here the CDR3 DNA reads TGTGCCAGCAAAGGGACTAGCGGGGGGCCGAGTAATGAGCAGTTCTTC. Amino acid sequence: CASKGTSGGPSNEQFF.